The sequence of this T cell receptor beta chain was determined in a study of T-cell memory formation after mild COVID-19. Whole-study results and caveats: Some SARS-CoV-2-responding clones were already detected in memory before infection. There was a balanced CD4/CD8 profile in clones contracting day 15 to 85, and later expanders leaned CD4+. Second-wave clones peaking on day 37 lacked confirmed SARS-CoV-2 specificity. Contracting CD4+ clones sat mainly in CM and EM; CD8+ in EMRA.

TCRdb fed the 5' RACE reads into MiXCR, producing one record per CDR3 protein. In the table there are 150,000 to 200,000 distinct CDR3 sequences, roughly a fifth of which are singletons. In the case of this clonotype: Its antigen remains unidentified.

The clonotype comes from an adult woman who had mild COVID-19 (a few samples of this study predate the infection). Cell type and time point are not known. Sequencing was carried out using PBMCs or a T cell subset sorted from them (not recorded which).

As DNA, the CDR3 is TGTGCCACCAGTGACTGGGAAAACACAGATACGCAGTATTTT. It encodes CATSDWENTDTQYF. The chain is built from TRBV24-1 and TRBJ2-3; D gene ambiguous. Germline V gives CDR1 KGHDR, CDR2 SFDVKD. Trimming pared 4 bases from V and 2 bases from J, leaving 9 bases between. The CDR3 runs 14 residues.